This T cell receptor beta chain was sequenced for a study of T cells in Graves' hyperthyroidism and ophthalmopathy. The study, taken as a whole, reports: Before onset, by a median of about six months, the model predicted ophthalmopathy.

The CDR3 is 15 residues long. Germline CDR1 is SSHAT and CDR2 is FNYEAQ (reference sequence). This clonotype was seen only a few times. Its specificity is not known. Mismatch with germline at one junction end may stem from a read error. Enrolled ophthalmopathy patients presented with a Clinical Activity Score of at least 3, a NOSPECS grade of at least 4, and disease duration under 3 months. The diagnostic basis comprised clinical symptoms, serum thyroxine and TRAb, thyroid ultrasound and orbital computed tomography. It was around 10 ml of fresh peripheral blood that supplied the PBMCs. TCR beta CDR3 sequences were amplified from RNA transcripts. HTBI primers were the set used in a first-round RT-PCR of the TCR CDR3. MiXCR was run by TCRdb on the multiplex PCR reads, yielding one entry per CDR3 protein. Here the sample spans about 300,000 distinct CDR3 sequences, roughly 18% being singletons.

Sequences were obtained from blood. The chain recombines TRBV7-7 with TRBJ2-1; 8 nucleotides align to TRBD1. This clonotype originated in a man between 45 and 60 years old with Graves' ophthalmopathy. CDR3: CASSAGTGRVGEQFF. CDR3 coding DNA: TGTGCTAGCAGCGCCGGGACAGGTAGAGTAGGTGAGCAGTTCTTC.